A single TCR beta chain is shown here with its context. The CDR3 sequence is 16 residues long. V gave up 0 bases and J gave up 4 bases; unmatched junction bases: 2. CDR1 is SGHRS and CDR2 is YFSETQ in the germline V gene. Profiling relied on immunoSEQ multiplex PCR, and the TCRdb table lists in-frame clones only, not all of them. The data hold 100,000 to 150,000 clones, with roughly 80% observed a single time. This entry is derived from a study of blood T cell repertoires in COVID-19. Sequences were obtained from peripheral blood. The sequence derives from a woman of 80 years or more with acute or convalescent COVID-19. The chain is built from TRBV5-1 and TRBJ2-3; the match to TRBD2 covers 13 bases. The DNA of the CDR3 is TGCGCCAGCAGCTTGGCAGGACTAGCGGGAGCAGATACGCAGTATTTT. It specifies CASSLAGLAGADTQYF. The full variable domain, completed using reference TRBV5-1 and TRBJ2-3, is KAGVTQTPRYLIKTRGQQVTLSCSPISGHRSVSWYQQTPGQGLQFLFEYFSETQRNKGNFPGRFSGRQFSNSRSEMNVSTLELGDSALYLCASSLAGLAGADTQYFGPGTRLTVL.